A single sample is the source of the 20 T cell receptor beta chains below, sequenced in a study of blood T cell repertoires in COVID-19. Libraries were prepared by immunoSEQ multiplex PCR; TCRdb keeps only in-frame clonotypes and omits some of them. In the table there are fewer than 350,000 clones, 86% of which are singletons. The sample comprised peripheral blood. These receptors all come from a woman aged 70 to 79 with COVID-19, enrolled during active disease.

The V gene is TRBV6-2 or TRBV6-3, the J gene TRBJ2-3, with 8 bases that match TRBD2. V shed 4 bases, J shed 6 bases, and the junction held 6 bases outside the gene matches. The CDR3 contains 14 residues. Germline V gene lookup returns CDR1 MNHEY and CDR2 SVGEGT. The CDR3 protein is CASSLAGPRDTQYF. The CDR3 coding sequence is TGTGCCAGCAGTTTAGCGGGGCCTCGGGATACGCAGTATTTT.

The V gene is TRBV7-2, the J gene TRBJ2-1; D is perhaps TRBD1 (5 bases). With 0 bases removed from V and 9 bases from J, the gap between germline ends came to 9 bases. Germline lookup yields CDR1 SGHTA and CDR2 FQGNSA. The CDR3 extends over 13 amino acids. The DNA for the CDR3 is TGTGCCAGCAGCTTAGCGCAACAGGTTGAGCAGTTCTTC. Translating gives CASSLAQQVEQFF.

The rearrangement joins TRBV14 to TRBJ1-6; tentative D call: TRBD1 (5 bases). This CDR3 is 15 amino acids long. Germline V gene lookup returns CDR1 SGHDN and CDR2 FVKESK. V lost 5 bases and J lost 7, with 15 bases in between. The CDR3 DNA reads TGTGCCAGCAGCATCCAGAAAAAGGGGAATTCACCCCTCCACTTT. Amino acids: CASSIQKKGNSPLHF.

This chain joins TRBV2 and TRBJ2-5; 10 bases are shared with TRBD2. V was pared by 5 bases and J by 3 bases, with 3 bases of the junction left unmatched. The CDR3 is 14 residues long. Germline V lookup: CDR1 SNHLY, CDR2 FYNNEI. This chain's CDR3 is CASSRLAGEETQYF. CDR3 DNA: TGTGCCAGCAGTAGACTAGCGGGTGAAGAGACCCAGTACTTC.

A few counts support this clone. The CDR3 region is CASSPTGTGNTGELFF. In DNA form, the CDR3 reads TGTGCCAGCAGCCCCACCGGGACAGGGAACACCGGGGAGCTGTTTTTT. V gene TRBV3-1 (or the pseudogene TRBV3-2) combines with J gene TRBJ2-2; 8 bases align to TRBD1. Losses at the gene ends were 4 bases for V and 1 base for J; bases not matched to a gene: 5. Looked up from germline, CDR1 is LGHDT and CDR2 is YNNKEL (reference sequence). The CDR3 loop spans 16 amino acids.

This clone was picked up a small number of times. The chain has TRBV24-1 and TRBJ2-1; maybe TRBD2 (6 bases). Trimming cost V 6 bases and J 4 bases, with 15 bases left between them. Germline V CDR1 and CDR2: KGHDR, SFDVKD. The CDR3 has 15 residues. The CDR3 sequence is CATSLSGPAYNEQFF. The CDR3 DNA sequence: TGTGCCACCAGTCTTAGCGGCCCCGCGTACAATGAGCAGTTCTTC.

The chain links TRBV4-1 to TRBJ1-4; D remains ambiguous. This CDR3 is built from 16 residues. The germline gives CDR1 MGHRA, CDR2 YSYEKL. V was cut by 0 bases and J by 5 bases, with 13 bases left in between. The CDR3 nucleotides are TGCGCCAGCAGCCAAGAGACACCACGACCGAATGAAAAACTGTTTTTT. Protein product: CASSQETPRPNEKLFF.

The chain is built from TRBV11-2 and TRBJ2-4; TRBD1 matches 7 bases. CDR3 length: 17 amino acids. From germline, CDR1 is SGHAT and CDR2 FQNNGV. V was pared by 6 bases and J by 5 bases, with 16 bases of the junction left unmatched. The CDR3 DNA reads TGTGCCAGCAGTAAAGGCCGCGGACAGGAGAGGGAAAACATTCAGTACTTC. This sequence encodes CASSKGRGQERENIQYF.

This chain joins TRBV6-6 and TRBJ1-2; D is possibly TRBD1 (6 bases). Germline loops: CDR1 MNHNY, CDR2 SVGAGI (reference sequence). The CDR3 runs to 13 residues. Trimming pared 5 bases from V and 4 bases from J, leaving 11 bases between. The CDR3 sequence is CASSGQSLYGYTF. The CDR3 nucleotides are TGTGCCAGCAGTGGACAGTCCCTCTATGGCTACACCTTC.

The J gene is TRBJ2-3, the V gene TRBV7-2; TRBD2 matches at 9 bases. V shed 5 bases and J 2 bases; nucleotides not matched to a gene: 8. The CDR3 runs 16 residues. Germline V lookup: CDR1 SGHTA, CDR2 FQGNSA. Here the CDR3 reads CASSEKGGGATDTQYF. The CDR3, as DNA: TGTGCCAGCAGCGAGAAGGGCGGGGGGGCCACAGATACGCAGTATTTT.

The chain carries TRBV2 and TRBJ2-3, with 9 bases lining up with TRBD2. Germline-derived CDR1 and CDR2 are SNHLY and FYNNEI. The V segment lost 4 bases and the J segment 4 bases; nucleotides outside the gene matches: 6. This CDR3 contains 15 residues. The CDR3 DNA reads as TGTGCCAGCAGTGTGGGCGGGGGGGCGGCAGATACGCAGTATTTT. Translation gives CASSVGGGAADTQYF.

The rearrangement joins TRBV7-8 to TRBJ1-1; D might be TRBD1 (5 bases). This CDR3 has 12 amino acids. CDR1 is SGHVS and CDR2 is FQNEAQ in the germline V gene. The ends were cut back, 5 bases at V and 7 bases at J, with 11 bases in the middle. CDR3 amino acids: CASSPEGVEAFF. The CDR3 region has the DNA TGTGCCAGCAGCCCAGAAGGGGTTGAAGCTTTCTTT.

This chain links TRBV7-2 with TRBJ2-4, with TRBD1 matching 7 bases. This CDR3 comprises 13 residues. Per the germline V gene, CDR1 is SGHTA and CDR2 is FQGNSA. V shed 4 bases, J shed 14 bases, and the junction held 11 bases outside the gene matches. CDR3 amino acids: CASSWSSGTEEYF. The DNA for the CDR3 is TGTGCCAGCAGCTGGTCATCCGGGACAGAAGAGTACTTC. Full variable domain (remainder filled in from reference TRBV7-2 and TRBJ2-4): GAGVSQSPSNKVTEKGKDVELRCDPISGHTALYWYRQSLGQGLEFLIYFQGNSAPDKSGLPSDRFSAERTGGSVSTLTIQRTQQEDSAVYLCASSWSSGTEEYFGAGTRLSVL.

The chain combines TRBV29-1 with TRBJ1-1; 8 bases align to TRBD1. Germline CDR1 is SQVTM and CDR2 is ANQGSEA. The CDR3 totals 13 residues. Trimming removed 7 bases from V and 0 bases from J; junction bases left unmatched: 4. Written as DNA, the CDR3 is TGCAGCGCGATCAGGGGGCTGAACACTGAAGCTTTCTTT. As protein: CSAIRGLNTEAFF.

The V call is TRBV13, the J call TRBJ2-4; TRBD1 matches 9 bases. Germline V gene sequence: CDR1 PRHDT, CDR2 FYEKMQ (reference sequence). The CDR3 spans 14 residues. Germline trimming cut 5 bases from V and 4 bases from J; bases unmatched to any gene: 3. CDR3 sequence reads: CASSTGTGKNIQYF. CDR3 sequence (DNA): TGTGCCAGCAGCACCGGGACAGGGAAAAACATTCAGTACTTC.

The chain couples TRBV7-2 to TRBJ1-5; 9 bases agree with TRBD1. Germline V lookup: CDR1 SGHTA, CDR2 FQGNSA. The CDR3 spans 18 residues. The ends lost 2 bases at V and 0 bases at J; junction bases unmatched: 8. The CDR3 nucleotides read TGTGCCAGCAGCTTAACGGGACAGGGAGGATATAGCAATCAGCCCCAGCATTTT. This sequence encodes CASSLTGQGGYSNQPQHF.

The sample holds many counts of this clone. The chain recombines TRBV28 with TRBJ2-1, with 10 bases identical to TRBD2. Trimming removed 8 bases from V and 8 bases from J; junction bases left unmatched: 9. Germline CDR1 MDHEN, CDR2 SYDVKM. The CDR3 is 14 amino acids. Here the CDR3 DNA reads TGTGCCAGCGTGAGCGGGGGGGGATTATATGAGCAGTTCTTC. It encodes CASVSGGGLYEQFF.

This clone was picked up one time. The J gene is TRBJ2-5, the V gene TRBV18, with 12 bases aligning to TRBD2. This CDR3 spans 14 amino acids. Germline values: CDR1 KGHSH, CDR2 LQKENI. Trimming at V came to 8 bases and at J to 9 bases, leaving 10 bases not matched to a gene. The CDR3 DNA reads as TGTGCCAGCCGGAGACTAGCGGGGGATTTGGCCCAGTACTTC. Amino acids: CASRRLAGDLAQYF.

The chain is built from TRBV12-2 and TRBJ2-7; the table's TRBD2 call for D was not verified on the DNA. TRBV12-2 is labeled a pseudogene. The CDR3 is 17 residues long. Written as DNA, the CDR3 is TGTGCAAGTCGCTTAAAGTCCGTGGCCCCCCCAGCGGGCGAGCAGTACTTC. Its translation is CASRLKSVAPPAGEQYF.

V usage is TRBV6-6 and J usage is TRBJ1-2; 11 bases fit TRBD1. The germline CDR1 and CDR2 sequences are MNHNY and SVGAGI (reference sequence). This CDR3 region has 14 residues. The J segment lost 5 bases and the V segment lost 6 bases, leaving 5 bases of the junction unmatched. CDR3: CASSTGTGGYGYTF. The CDR3 nucleotides are TGTGCCAGCAGCACGGGGACAGGGGGATATGGCTACACCTTC.